Listed below are T cell receptor beta chains from one sample, sequenced in a study of blood T cells in healthy people across ages. Each CDR3 protein is one row after TCRdb ran MiXCR on the 5' RACE reads. Of over 1,200,000 distinct CDR3 sequences in the sample, almost 60% were seen once. The sequencing sample was made of blood. The receptors derive from a man in his late teens or twenties in good health. Each CDR3 is given without its conserved first and last residue.

TRBV29-1	TRBJ2-7	SVALKQGNEQY
TRBV4-1	TRBJ2-3	ASSQDRTDTQY
TRBV7-2	TRBJ1-1	ASSLAVRGGFNTEAF
TRBV4-2	TRBJ2-1	ASSQGLAGVGEQF
TRBV5-1	TRBJ2-6	ASSERGVPGANVLT
TRBV29-1	TRBJ2-1	SVAGKAPSYNEQF
TRBV7-2	TRBJ2-1	ASSLATSGRGEQF
TRBV20-1	TRBJ1-5	SAALEAAQH
TRBV29-1	TRBJ2-2	SVPRAGGSTGELF
TRBV12-3/TRBV12-4	TRBJ1-6	ASSFIPGVSSYNSPLH
TRBV7-8	-	ASSSGQEDEQY
TRBV27	TRBJ2-1	ASSSQRGAPQF
TRBV20-1	TRBJ2-7	SARRDRGREQY
TRBV5-1	TRBJ2-1	ASSWIGSDEQF
TRBV27	-	ASSLSTSAYEQY